One and the same sample provided the 9 T cell receptor beta chains below, sequenced in a study of T-cell memory formation after mild COVID-19. Each CDR3 protein is one row after TCRdb ran MiXCR on the 5' RACE reads. This table has under 300,000 distinct CDR3 sequences, around 8% appearing once. The source material was PBMCs or a T cell subset sorted from them (not recorded which). These receptors were collected from a man younger than 30 who had mild COVID-19 (a few samples of this study predate the infection). Cell type and time point are not known.

Only a few counts were recorded for this clonotype. Written as DNA, the CDR3 is TGCGCCAGCAGCGACCCAGGGGGGGCCCAGCATTTT. Amino acids: CASSDPGGAQHF. The chain joins TRBV5-1 to TRBJ1-5; 7 bases are a match to TRBD1. The J segment lost 11 bases and the V segment lost 4 bases, leaving 6 bases of the junction unmatched. This CDR3 comprises 12 residues. Germline V gene data show CDR1 as SGHRS and CDR2 as YFSETQ.

The table lists this clonotype with a few counts. The V gene is TRBV7-2, the J gene TRBJ2-1; 10 positions agree with TRBD2. With V trimmed by 4 bases and J by 8 bases, 8 bases remained unmatched. Germline CDR1 and CDR2: SGHTA and FQGNSA. This CDR3 comprises 15 residues. The CDR3 region has the DNA TGTGCCAGCAGCTCCAAAGCGGGGGGGCTCTATGAGCAGTTCTTC. Amino acid sequence: CASSSKAGGLYEQFF.

The rearrangement links TRBV7-9 to TRBJ1-2; D remains ambiguous. CDR1 is SEHNR and CDR2 is FQNEAQ in the germline V gene (reference sequence). The CDR3 spans 13 residues. V lost 2 bases, J lost 11 bases, and 15 bases lay in between. The CDR3 region has the DNA TGTGCCAGCAGCTTACCTATTTTTGTTGGGTACACCTTC. This encodes CASSLPIFVGYTF.

This clonotype was detected a few times. V usage is TRBV7-9 and J usage is TRBJ2-3; TRBD1 matches at 7 bases. Germline CDR1 SEHNR, CDR2 FQNEAQ (reference sequence). This CDR3 has 15 residues. Trimming at V came to 1 base and at J to 5 bases, leaving 6 bases not matched to a gene. The CDR3 protein is CASSLEGGFGDTQYF. CDR3 coding DNA: TGTGCCAGCAGCTTAGAAGGGGGCTTCGGAGATACGCAGTATTTT.

The chain combines TRBV3-1 with TRBJ2-3; D may be TRBD2 (5 bases). Looked up from germline, CDR1 is LGHDT and CDR2 is YNNKEL (reference sequence). V lost 3 bases to trimming and J lost 3 bases, with 13 bases between them. This CDR3 spans 15 amino acids. In DNA form, the CDR3 reads TGTGCCAGCAGCCACGGGGTCCTGTTTACAGATACGCAGTATTTT. Translating gives CASSHGVLFTDTQYF.

The gene calls are TRBV21-1 and TRBJ1-2; no check of the table's D call, TRBD1, against the DNA was made. TRBV21-1 represents a pseudogene. The CDR3 consists of 14 residues. The CDR3 sequence: CASSMSGQDYGYTF. CDR3 in DNA: TGTGCCAGCAGCATGTCGGGACAGGATTATGGCTACACCTTC.

V usage is TRBV5-1 and J usage is TRBJ2-7; 7 bases agree with TRBD1. Germline-derived CDR1 and CDR2 are SGHRS and YFSETQ. This CDR3 contains 13 residues. The V and J ends lost 5 bases and 3 bases, in that order; junction bases with no gene match: 5. The CDR3 sequence: CASRRQGNYEQYF. CDR3 coding DNA: TGCGCCAGCAGGAGACAGGGAAACTACGAGCAGTACTTC.

In this sample, this clonotype turned up many times. This chain uses TRBV10-3 with TRBJ2-3; no clear D gene. Trimming left V 0 bases short and J 0 bases short, with 13 bases between. Looked up from germline, CDR1 is ENHRY and CDR2 is SYGVKD. The CDR3 consists of 17 residues. CDR3 loop: CAISESLGMRSTDTQYF. The CDR3 DNA sequence: TGTGCCATCAGTGAGTCTCTAGGGATGCGCAGCACAGATACGCAGTATTTT.

This clonotype was detected many times. The rearrangement joins TRBV7-2 to TRBJ2-5; 13 nucleotides align to TRBD2. After removal of 5 bases from V and 4 bases from J, the junction contained 7 bases not matched to a gene. Germline CDR1 SGHTA, CDR2 FQGNSA. The CDR3 contains 16 residues. The CDR3 reads CASSAGLAGEGETQYF. Written as DNA, the CDR3 is TGTGCCAGCAGCGCCGGACTAGCGGGGGAGGGAGAGACCCAGTACTTC.